This entry lists 25 T cell receptor beta chains sequenced from one sample in a study of T cell repertoires and HLA-DP antigens. The antigens for these receptors are not known. Libraries were prepared by immunoSEQ multiplex PCR; TCRdb keeps only in-frame clonotypes and omits some of them. The table has around 90,000 clones, approximately 86% seen once. The sequenced sample was CD4+ T cells from PBMCs. These receptor sequences come from a man aged 45 to 65 in good health and CMV-seronegative.

The V call is TRBV7-9, the J call TRBJ2-7; D remains ambiguous. Germline CDR1 reads SEHNR; CDR2 reads FQNEAQ (reference sequence). There are 13 residues in the CDR3. V shed 8 bases and J shed 0 bases, with 11 bases lying between them. CDR3 protein: CASQAGRSYEQYF. The CDR3 nucleotides read TGTGCCAGCCAGGCTGGGCGCTCCTACGAGCAGTACTTC.

The gene calls are TRBV7-9 and TRBJ2-7; TRBD2 matches at 12 bases. The CDR3 extends over 17 amino acids. Looked up from germline, CDR1 is SEHNR and CDR2 is FQNEAQ (reference sequence). The trim removed 1 base at V and 3 bases at J, leaving 7 bases unmatched. This CDR3 is CASSLETSGGTNYEQYF. As DNA, the CDR3 is TGTGCCAGCAGCTTAGAAACTAGCGGGGGGACTAACTACGAGCAGTACTTC.

As concerns this clone: The same CDR3 is also encoded by other DNA sequences in this sample. The V call is TRBV28, the J call TRBJ2-7; 7 nucleotides align to TRBD2. CDR1 and CDR2 (germline): MDHEN, SYDVKM. The length of the CDR3 is 13 residues. Unmatched junction bases numbered 5, after V lost 5 bases and J lost 4 bases. The CDR3 sequence: CASSPSGTYEQYF. Written as DNA, the CDR3 is TGTGCCAGCAGTCCAAGCGGGACTTACGAGCAGTACTTC.

This CDR3 is CAQGVRTYNSPLHF. The DNA for the CDR3 is TGTGCCCAGGGGGTTCGTACCTATAATTCACCCCTCCACTTT. The V and J genes are TRBV6-5 and TRBJ1-6, with 7 bases matching TRBD1. This CDR3 is built from 14 residues. With 11 bases clipped from V and 2 bases from J, the junction kept 6 bases outside the gene matches. The germline CDR1 and CDR2 sequences are MNHEY and SVGAGI.

Worth noting for this clone: Additional DNA sequences in this sample encode the identical CDR3. This chain links TRBV25-1 with TRBJ1-6; 8 bases map to TRBD1. CDR1 is MGHDK, CDR2 SYGVNS, per germline. J gave up 7 bases and V 6 bases, and 5 bases lay outside the gene matches. The CDR3 extends over 14 amino acids. The CDR3, as DNA: TGTGCCAGCAGCGGACAGGGTCGGAATTCACCCCTCCACTTT. This sequence encodes CASSGQGRNSPLHF.

This clone was seen a single time. The chain joins TRBV18 to TRBJ1-3; TRBD1 might be the D (5 bases). Germline CDR1 reads KGHSH; CDR2 reads LQKENI. Trimming removed 5 bases from V and 3 bases from J, with 14 bases in between. This CDR3 region has 15 residues. The CDR3 is CASSRQPWGGNTIYF. The CDR3 bases are TGTGCCAGCTCAAGACAGCCCTGGGGTGGAAACACCATATATTTT.

The genes are TRBV6-4 and TRBJ2-3; TRBD2 aligns across 7 bases. V lost 4 bases, J lost 5 bases, and 6 bases stayed unmatched. CDR3 length: 14 amino acids. Germline assignment: CDR1 MRHNA and CDR2 SNTAGT. CDR3 DNA: TGTGCCAGCAGTGCCTCGGGGGGAGGAGATACGCAGTATTTT. This codes for CASSASGGGDTQYF.

In this sample, this clone turned up once. V and J are TRBV30 and TRBJ2-5; D is unresolved. The CDR3 totals 12 residues. Trimming stripped 1 base from V and 7 bases from J, with 10 bases between. Germline CDR1 and CDR2: GTSNPN and SVGIG (reference sequence). This CDR3 reads CAWSEQPGTQYF. CDR3 DNA sequence: TGTGCCTGGAGTGAACAGCCGGGGACCCAGTACTTC.

The V call is TRBV29-1, the J call TRBJ2-5; D is undetermined. Trimming pared 8 bases from V and 9 bases from J, leaving 13 bases between. The CDR3 is 10 amino acids. CDR1 and CDR2 from the germline V gene are SQVTM and ANQGSEA. The CDR3 nucleotides are TGCAGCTCCTGGGATTCGGCCCAGTACTTC. Translated, it gives CSSWDSAQYF.

CDR3 coding DNA: TGTGCCAGCTCACATGGTGGGGGCCAGCCCCAGCATTTT. Translating gives CASSHGGGQPQHF. The V and J genes are TRBV18 and TRBJ1-5; possibly TRBD1 for D (6 bases). Trimming removed 4 bases at V and 7 bases at J, with 11 bases between. CDR3 length: 13 residues. CDR1 is KGHSH and CDR2 is LQKENI in the germline V gene.

This clone was observed a few times. This sequence joins TRBV19 and TRBJ1-1; D gene ambiguous. Trimming pared 4 bases from V and 1 base from J, leaving 7 bases between. Looked up from germline, CDR1 is LNHDA and CDR2 is SQIVND (reference sequence). This CDR3 region has 13 residues. The CDR3 DNA reads as TGTGCCAGTAGTAAACGACAGAACACTGAAGCTTTCTTT. Translation: CASSKRQNTEAFF.

The V and J genes are TRBV18 and TRBJ2-3, with D uncertain. The CDR3 has 15 residues. CDR1 KGHSH and CDR2 LQKENI come from the germline V gene. V was clipped by 0 bases and J by 2 bases, with 9 bases between them. CDR3 DNA sequence: TGTGCCAGCTCACCACCGGTATCCTACACAGATACGCAGTATTTT. Translated: CASSPPVSYTDTQYF. The complete variable domain, with remaining parts taken from reference TRBV18 and TRBJ2-3, reads NAGVMQNPRHLVRRRGQEARLRCSPMKGHSHVYWYRQLPEEGLKFMVYLQKENIIDESGMPKERFSAEFPKEGPSILRIQQVVRGDSAAYFCASSPPVSYTDTQYFGPGTRLTVL.

The CDR3 here is CASSYLGTGVNSPLHF. The CDR3 nucleotides are TGTGCCAGCAGTTACTTAGGGACAGGGGTTAATTCACCCCTCCACTTT. This rearrangement joins TRBV6-5 to TRBJ1-6; 10 bases map to TRBD1. CDR1 and CDR2 (germline): MNHEY, SVGAGI. Losses at the gene ends were 1 base for V and 6 bases for J; bases not matched to a gene: 3. CDR3 length: 16 amino acids.

The V and J genes are TRBV7-2 and TRBJ2-7; 14 bases are shared with TRBD2. CDR3 length: 18 amino acids. V lost 5 bases and J lost 6; bases outside the gene matches: 15. CDR1 and CDR2 (germline): SGHTA, FQGNSA. CDR3 DNA sequence: TGTGCCAGCAGCGCGGCCCCGACTAGCGGGGGGGCGAGGGGCGAGCAGTACTTC. Protein: CASSAAPTSGGARGEQYF.

J is TRBJ2-5 and V is TRBV2; 8 bases agree with TRBD1. Germline V lookup: CDR1 SNHLY, CDR2 FYNNEI. CDR3 length equals 14 residues. V dropped 4 bases and J dropped 5; count of bases not matched to a gene: 6. DNA of the CDR3: TGTGCCAGCAGTGCGACAGGGGTTCGGGAGACCCAGTACTTC. Protein product: CASSATGVRETQYF. The full variable domain, in which reference TRBV2 and TRBJ2-5 provide the parts outside the CDR3, is EPEVTQTPSHQVTQMGQEVILRCVPISNHLYFYWYRQILGQKVEFLVSFYNNEISEKSEIFDDQFSVERPDGSNFTLKIRSTKLEDSAMYFCASSATGVRETQYFGPGTRLLVL.

This chain uses TRBV10-2 with TRBJ2-1; 8 bases align to TRBD2. CDR1 is WSHSY and CDR2 is SAAADI in the germline V gene. With 3 bases clipped from V and 8 bases from J, the junction kept 9 bases outside the gene matches. The CDR3 consists of 15 residues. The CDR3 sequence: CASSDTLAAGDEQFF. The CDR3 nucleotides read TGCGCCAGCAGTGATACACTAGCGGCCGGGGATGAGCAGTTCTTC.

This chain joins TRBV6-1 and TRBJ2-1, with TRBD2 matching 8 bases. With V trimmed by 4 bases and J by 1 base, 3 bases remained unmatched. The CDR3 runs 15 residues. Germline V gene sequence: CDR1 MNHNS, CDR2 SASEGT. CDR3 coding DNA: TGTGCCAGCAGTGGAAGCGGGAGTTCCTACAATGAGCAGTTCTTC. Its protein is CASSGSGSSYNEQFF.

The rearrangement links TRBV4-3 to TRBJ2-5, with 11 bases that match TRBD1. The CDR3 runs 15 residues. J gave up 0 bases and V 4 bases, and 1 base lay outside the gene matches. The germline CDR1 and CDR2 sequences are LGHNA and YSLEER. The CDR3 nucleotides read TGCGCCAGCAGCCGGACAGGGGGCAACCAAGAGACCCAGTACTTC. Protein product: CASSRTGGNQETQYF.

This rearrangement joins TRBV9 to TRBJ2-5; D perhaps matches TRBD1 (5 bases). The V end lost 1 base, the J end lost 2 bases, and 12 bases lay between the germline ends. This CDR3 spans 15 amino acids. Germline loops: CDR1 SGDLS, CDR2 YYNGEE. CDR3 in amino acids: CASSVSGQEQETQYF. In DNA, the CDR3 is TGTGCCAGCAGCGTATCTGGACAAGAACAAGAGACCCAGTACTTC.

The chain has TRBV30 and TRBJ1-3; D unresolved. This CDR3 has 15 residues. Germline CDR1 and CDR2: GTSNPN and SVGIG (reference sequence). With 4 bases removed from V and 2 bases from J, the gap between germline ends came to 15 bases. The CDR3 DNA reads as TGTGCCTGGAAGATGTTCGGACTGACTGGAAACACCATATATTTT. This gives the protein CAWKMFGLTGNTIYF. Filled out from reference TRBV30 and TRBJ1-3, the complete variable domain reads SQTIHQWPATLVQPVGSPLSLECTVEGTSNPNLYWYRQAAGRGLQLLFYSVGIGQISSEVPQNLSASRPQDRQFILSSKKLLLSDSGFYLCAWKMFGLTGNTIYFGEGSWLTVV.

This chain connects TRBV2 to TRBJ2-5; D is perhaps TRBD2 (7 bases). The germline V gene encodes CDR1 SNHLY and CDR2 FYNNEI. Trimming removed 3 bases at V and 7 bases at J, with 18 bases between. CDR3 size: 15 residues. DNA for the CDR3: TGTGCCAGCAGTGAGCATACCGGGGGGCTGGGGACCCAGTACTTC. Its translation: CASSEHTGGLGTQYF.

With respect to this clone: The junction departs from the called germline gene at one end, perhaps through a read error. The J gene is TRBJ2-1, the V gene TRBV20-1; 11 bases line up with TRBD1. The CDR3 runs 11 residues. Germline lookup yields CDR1 DFQATT and CDR2 SNEGSKA (reference sequence). The chain's CDR3 is CSARGAGQGVF. DNA for the CDR3: TGCAGTGCTAGAGGTGCGGGACAGGGGGTCTTC.

This clone appeared many times. The identical CDR3 is also encoded by other nucleotide sequences in the sample. V gene TRBV7-3 combines with J gene TRBJ1-1, with D perhaps matching TRBD1 (6 bases). This CDR3 spans 14 amino acids. Germline CDR1 and CDR2: SGHTA and FQGTGA. The V gene lost 5 bases and the J gene lost 1 base, with 11 bases spanning the gap. The CDR3 loop reads CASSPGRGNTEAFF. In DNA form, the CDR3 reads TGTGCCAGCAGCCCGGGCAGGGGGAACACTGAAGCTTTCTTT.

The chain has TRBV5-3 and TRBJ2-7, with 15 bases aligning to TRBD2. TRBV5-3 is identified as an open reading frame with a role that is uncertain. J gave up 2 bases and V 3 bases, and 3 bases lay outside the gene matches. The CDR3 has 16 residues. The CDR3, as DNA: TGTGCCAGAAGCTCCTGGACTAGCGGGAGGGCCTACGAGCAGTACTTC. It specifies CARSSWTSGRAYEQYF.

The rearrangement links TRBV6-6 to TRBJ2-5; D unclear. Trimming removed 5 bases from V and 1 base from J, with 8 bases in between. CDR1 MNHNY and CDR2 SVGAGI come from the germline V gene (reference sequence). This CDR3 is built from 13 residues. The CDR3 loop reads CASSSYSQETQYF. CDR3 DNA sequence: TGTGCCAGCAGTAGTTACAGCCAAGAGACCCAGTACTTC.